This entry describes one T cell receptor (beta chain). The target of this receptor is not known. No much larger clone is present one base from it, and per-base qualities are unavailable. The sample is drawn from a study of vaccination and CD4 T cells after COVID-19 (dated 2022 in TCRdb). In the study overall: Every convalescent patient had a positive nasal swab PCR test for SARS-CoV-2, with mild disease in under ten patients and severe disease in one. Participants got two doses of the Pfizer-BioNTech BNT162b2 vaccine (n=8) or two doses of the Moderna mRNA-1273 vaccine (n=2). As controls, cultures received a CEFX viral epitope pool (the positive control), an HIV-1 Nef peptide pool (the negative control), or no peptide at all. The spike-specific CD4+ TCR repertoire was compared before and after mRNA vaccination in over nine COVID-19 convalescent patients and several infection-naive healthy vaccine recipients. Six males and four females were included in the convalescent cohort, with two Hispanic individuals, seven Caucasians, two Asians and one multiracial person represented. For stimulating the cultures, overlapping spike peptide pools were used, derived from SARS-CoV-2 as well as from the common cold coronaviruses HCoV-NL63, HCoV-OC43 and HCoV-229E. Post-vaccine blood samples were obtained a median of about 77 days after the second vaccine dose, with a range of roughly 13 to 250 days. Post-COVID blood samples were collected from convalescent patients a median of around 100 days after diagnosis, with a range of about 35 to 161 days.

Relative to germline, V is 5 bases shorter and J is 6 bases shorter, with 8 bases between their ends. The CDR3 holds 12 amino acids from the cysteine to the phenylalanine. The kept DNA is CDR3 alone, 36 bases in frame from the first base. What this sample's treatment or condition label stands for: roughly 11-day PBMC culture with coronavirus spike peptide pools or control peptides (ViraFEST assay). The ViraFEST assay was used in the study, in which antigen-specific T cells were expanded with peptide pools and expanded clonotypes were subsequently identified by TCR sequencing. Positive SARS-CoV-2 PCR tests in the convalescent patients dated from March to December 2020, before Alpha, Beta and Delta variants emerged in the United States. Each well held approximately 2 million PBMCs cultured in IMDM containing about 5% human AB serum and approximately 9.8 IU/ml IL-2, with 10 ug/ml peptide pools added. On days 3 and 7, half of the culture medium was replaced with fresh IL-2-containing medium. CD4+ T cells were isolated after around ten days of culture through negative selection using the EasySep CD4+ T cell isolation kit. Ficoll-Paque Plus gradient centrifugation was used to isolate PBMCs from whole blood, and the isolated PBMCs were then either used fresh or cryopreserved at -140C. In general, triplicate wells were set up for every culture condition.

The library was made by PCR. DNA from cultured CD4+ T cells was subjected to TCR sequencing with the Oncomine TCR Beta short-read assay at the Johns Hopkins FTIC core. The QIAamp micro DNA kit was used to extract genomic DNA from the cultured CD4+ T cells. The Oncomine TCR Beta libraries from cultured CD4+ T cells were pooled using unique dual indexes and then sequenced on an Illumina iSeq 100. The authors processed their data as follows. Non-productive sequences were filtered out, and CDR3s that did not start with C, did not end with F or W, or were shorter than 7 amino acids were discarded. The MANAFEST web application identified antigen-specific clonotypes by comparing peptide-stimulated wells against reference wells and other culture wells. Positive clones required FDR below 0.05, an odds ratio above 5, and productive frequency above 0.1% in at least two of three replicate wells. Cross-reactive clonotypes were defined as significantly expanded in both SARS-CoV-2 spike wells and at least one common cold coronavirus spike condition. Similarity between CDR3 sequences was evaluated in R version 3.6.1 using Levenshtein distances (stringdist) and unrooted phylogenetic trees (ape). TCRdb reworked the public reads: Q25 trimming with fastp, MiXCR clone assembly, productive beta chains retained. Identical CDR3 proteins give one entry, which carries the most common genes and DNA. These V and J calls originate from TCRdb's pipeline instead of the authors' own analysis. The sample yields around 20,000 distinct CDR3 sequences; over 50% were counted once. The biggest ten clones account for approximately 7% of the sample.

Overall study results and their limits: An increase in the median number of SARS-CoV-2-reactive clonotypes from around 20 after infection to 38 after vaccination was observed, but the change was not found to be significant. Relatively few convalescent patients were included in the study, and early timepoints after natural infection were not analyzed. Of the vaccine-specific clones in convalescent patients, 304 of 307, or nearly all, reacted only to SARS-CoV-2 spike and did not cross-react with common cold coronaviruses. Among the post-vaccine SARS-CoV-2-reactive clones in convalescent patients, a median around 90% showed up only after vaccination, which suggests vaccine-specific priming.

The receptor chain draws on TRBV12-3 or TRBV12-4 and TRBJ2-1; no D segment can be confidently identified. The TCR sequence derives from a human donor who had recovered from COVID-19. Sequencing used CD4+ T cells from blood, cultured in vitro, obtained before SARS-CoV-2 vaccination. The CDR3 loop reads CASSLGLNEQFF. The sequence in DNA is TGTGCCAGCAGTCTCGGCCTCAATGAGCAGTTCTTC.